The T cell receptor (beta chain) described here comes from a study of OX40 agonist ivuxolimab in advanced cancers. Overall study: The patients received agonistic anti-OX40 (CD134) antibody ivuxolimab.

CDR1 and CDR2 (germline): SGHDT, YYEEEE. V shed 4 bases and J 0 bases; nucleotides not matched to a gene: 12. This CDR3 is 18 amino acids long. Sequencing was performed with immunoSEQ multiplex PCR; in TCRdb, only in-frame clones are kept and a portion is missing. The sample yields 130,000 or so clones, less than 95% seen once. This specimen consisted of CD4+ or CD8+ T cells sorted from blood, obtained in a trial of the OX40 agonist ivuxolimab. The rearrangement links TRBV5-6 to TRBJ1-1, with 10 positions matching TRBD1. The receptor was isolated from an adult with an advanced solid tumor such as melanoma, head and neck, liver or kidney cancer. The CDR3 nucleotides read TGTGCCAGCAGCAGACCGACAGGGGGCACGTTCATGAACACTGAAGCTTTCTTT. Amino acid sequence: CASSRPTGGTFMNTEAFF.